Below are 20 T cell receptor beta chains sequenced from a single sample in a study of shared clonotypes between healthy human individuals. Assay: immunoSEQ multiplex PCR; the TCRdb copy retains only in-frame clones and omits some. The sample yields around 2.5 million clones, approximately 94% seen once. The sequenced material came from naive CD4+ T cells from PBMCs. Subset of the sample: CD45RA+ positively selected. These receptors all stem from a man younger than 35 in good health. Some clones in this sample may be carry-over from other donors' samples.

The chain uses TRBV11-3 and TRBJ2-3, with a weak D call TRBD1 (6 bases). Germline V gene data show CDR1 as SGHNT and CDR2 as YENEEA. CDR3 size: 14 residues. V lost 3 bases, J lost 3 bases, and 10 bases lay in between. CDR3 residues: CASSLGALTDTQYF. The CDR3 coding sequence is TGTGCCAGCAGCTTGGGGGCCCTTACAGATACGCAGTATTTT.

The chain joins TRBV7-9 to TRBJ2-3, with TRBD2 as a possible D gene (6 bases). V was clipped by 11 bases and J by 1 base, with 13 bases between them. The CDR3 is 13 amino acids. Germline V gene data show CDR1 as SEHNR and CDR2 as FQNEAQ (reference sequence). For the CDR3, the DNA is TGTGCCGGAGGGTTGTTGGGCACAGATACGCAGTATTTT. This translates into CAGGLLGTDTQYF.

This chain uses TRBV21-1 with TRBJ2-7; TRBD1 is the table's D call and was not checked against the DNA. TRBV21-1 is labeled a pseudogene. This CDR3 comprises 14 residues. The CDR3 DNA reads TGTGCCAGCAGCGAGCCCGGGACAGACTACGAGCAGTACTTC. Encoded protein: CASSEPGTDYEQYF.

The chain couples TRBV5-1 to TRBJ2-1; D might be TRBD2 (6 bases). V lost 4 bases to trimming and J lost 8 bases, with 19 bases between them. This CDR3 spans 15 amino acids. CDR1 and CDR2 from the germline V gene are SGHRS and YFSETQ. CDR3 DNA: TGCGCCAGCAGCGCCAACACCGGGACTGGGGATGAGCAGTTCTTC. It is translated as CASSANTGTGDEQFF.

The CDR3 nucleotides are TGCGCCAGCAGCCGCGGGACGGAGTACCAAGAGACCCAGTACTTC. It is translated as CASSRGTEYQETQYF. V is TRBV4-1 and J is TRBJ2-5; possible D gene TRBD2, 6 bases. The CDR3 consists of 15 residues. V lost 4 bases and J 0 bases, leaving 12 bases between the germline ends. Per the germline V gene, CDR1 is MGHRA and CDR2 is YSYEKL.

The chain recombines TRBV6-1 with TRBJ2-7; the D gene could be TRBD1 or TRBD2 (6 bases each). Germline V CDR1 and CDR2: MNHNS, SASEGT. The CDR3 consists of 15 residues. Trimming cost V 6 bases and J 7 bases, with 22 bases left between them. CDR3 nucleotide sequence: TGTGCCAGCAGGGGGGGCGTAGCGGTCTTAAAAGAGCAGTACTTC. It specifies CASRGGVAVLKEQYF.

The sample holds one count of this clone. The V and J genes are TRBV29-1 and TRBJ2-3, with 9 bases that match TRBD1. Losses at the gene ends were 1 base for V and 4 bases for J; bases not matched to a gene: 12. The V gene's germline CDR1 is SQVTM and CDR2 ANQGSEA. This CDR3 is 17 amino acids long. The CDR3 DNA sequence: TGCAGCGTTGAAGCTCCTCAGGGACAGGGCCACGCAGATACGCAGTATTTT. This sequence encodes CSVEAPQGQGHADTQYF.

The CDR3 DNA reads TGTGCCAGCAGTTTTCTACCCGGGTCCTACGAGCAGTACTTC. The encoded protein is CASSFLPGSYEQYF. The V gene is TRBV28, the J gene TRBJ2-7, with unresolved D. Trimming took 3 bases from V and 1 from J, leaving 10 bases between them. CDR3 length: 14 residues. Germline V lookup: CDR1 MDHEN, CDR2 SYDVKM.

V is TRBV28 and J is TRBJ2-3; the match to TRBD2 covers 15 bases. V shed 6 bases and J 4 bases; nucleotides not matched to a gene: 5. There are 16 residues in the CDR3. Germline CDR1 and CDR2: MDHEN and SYDVKM. The CDR3 region has the DNA TGTGCCAGCAGAGGACTAGCGGGAGGGCCCGCAGATACGCAGTATTTT. Amino acid sequence: CASRGLAGGPADTQYF.

The chain employs TRBV7-9 and TRBJ1-4, with TRBD1 matching 8 bases. Germline V lookup: CDR1 SEHNR, CDR2 FQNEAQ (reference sequence). Trimming at V came to 2 bases and at J to 6 bases, leaving 5 bases not matched to a gene. This CDR3 has 15 amino acids. CDR3 sequence (DNA): TGTGCCAGCAGCTTATTGGGACAGGACCATGAAAAACTGTTTTTT. This codes for CASSLLGQDHEKLFF.

The chain uses TRBV5-1 and TRBJ1-3, with D unresolved. V lost 2 bases to trimming and J lost 2 bases, with 11 bases between them. Germline loops: CDR1 SGHRS, CDR2 YFSETQ. The CDR3 runs to 15 residues. CDR3 in DNA: TGCGCCAGCAGCTTAATGGGGATGCCTGGAAACACCATATATTTT. Protein: CASSLMGMPGNTIYF. Filled out from reference TRBV5-1 and TRBJ1-3, the complete variable domain reads KAGVTQTPRYLIKTRGQQVTLSCSPISGHRSVSWYQQTPGQGLQFLFEYFSETQRNKGNFPGRFSGRQFSNSRSEMNVSTLELGDSALYLCASSLMGMPGNTIYFGEGSWLTVV.

J is TRBJ2-5 and V is TRBV5-4; the D gene is possibly TRBD2 (5 bases). Germline CDR1 reads SGHNT; CDR2 reads YYREEE (reference sequence). The V end lost 4 bases, the J end lost 3 bases, and 10 bases lay between the germline ends. This CDR3 comprises 13 residues. CDR3 sequence: CASSRKGEETQYF. The CDR3 region has the DNA TGTGCCAGCAGCCGGAAGGGAGAAGAGACCCAGTACTTC.

Only one count was recorded for this clone. The V call is TRBV28, the J call TRBJ1-1; the D gene is possibly TRBD1 (6 bases). Germline V CDR1 and CDR2: MDHEN, SYDVKM. V was trimmed by 5 bases and J by 11 bases, leaving 12 bases between them. The CDR3 has 11 residues. CDR3 in DNA: TGTGCCAGCAGTCCCTCGAGGGGGGCTTTCTTT. Translated, it gives CASSPSRGAFF.

This clone has just one count. The J gene is TRBJ1-2, the V gene TRBV29-1, with 8 bases aligning to TRBD1. This CDR3 has 13 residues. With 5 bases clipped from V and 7 bases from J, the junction kept 9 bases outside the gene matches. Germline V gene lookup returns CDR1 SQVTM and CDR2 ANQGSEA. CDR3 amino acids: CSVSRDRIGGYTF. The DNA for the CDR3 is TGCAGCGTTTCTCGGGACAGGATTGGTGGCTACACCTTC. Full variable domain (missing parts from reference TRBV29-1 and TRBJ1-2): SAVISQKPSRDICQRGTSLTIQCQVDSQVTMMFWYRQQPGQSLTLIATANQGSEATYESGFVIDKFPISRPNLTFSTLTVSNMSPEDSSIYLCSVSRDRIGGYTFGSGTRLTVV.

This clone appeared once. Other DNA sequences in this specimen translate into the identical CDR3. The CDR3 DNA is TGTGCCAGCAGTTATCAACCCTTAAGCTCCTACAATGAGCAGTTCTTC. Translation gives CASSYQPLSSYNEQFF. This chain joins TRBV6-5 and TRBJ2-1; the D is unclear. The germline CDR1 and CDR2 sequences are MNHEY and SVGAGI. Trimming pared 3 bases from V and 0 bases from J, leaving 12 bases between. The CDR3 length is 16 residues.

Worth noting for this clone: The same CDR3 also results from other DNA sequences found in this sample. The chain is built from TRBV19 and TRBJ2-2; tentative D call: TRBD2 (5 bases). The CDR3 spans 14 residues. Trimming stripped 2 bases from V and 1 base from J, with 5 bases between. Germline CDR1 LNHDA, CDR2 SQIVND (reference sequence). The CDR3 sequence is CASSIRGNTGELFF. DNA of the CDR3: TGTGCCAGTAGTATACGGGGGAACACCGGGGAGCTGTTTTTT.

The J gene is TRBJ1-4, the V gene TRBV5-1, with 10 bases aligning to TRBD1. The CDR3 totals 16 residues. CDR1 is SGHRS, CDR2 YFSETQ, per germline. Trimming removed 0 bases from V and 7 bases from J; junction bases left unmatched: 6. CDR3 region: CASSLEPTGGSEKLFF. In DNA, the CDR3 is TGCGCCAGCAGCTTGGAGCCGACAGGGGGCAGTGAAAAACTGTTTTTT.

The genes are TRBV7-9 and TRBJ1-4; D remains ambiguous. The CDR3 length is 15 residues. V lost 1 base and J lost 6, with 12 bases in between. Per germline, CDR1 SEHNR and CDR2 FQNEAQ (reference sequence). The CDR3 here is CASSLDLGWDEKLFF. Written as DNA, the CDR3 is TGTGCCAGCAGCTTAGATCTGGGTTGGGATGAAAAACTGTTTTTT. The whole variable domain, remainder taken from reference TRBV7-9 and TRBJ1-4, is DTGVSQNPRHKITKRGQNVTFRCDPISEHNRLYWYRQTLGQGPEFLTYFQNEAQLEKSRLLSDRFSAERPKGSFSTLEIQRTEQGDSAMYLCASSLDLGWDEKLFFGSGTQLSVL.

For this clone: This sample also contains other DNA sequences that code for the same CDR3. This sequence joins TRBV5-1 and TRBJ2-7, with 12 bases lining up with TRBD2. The trim removed 3 bases at V and 2 bases at J, leaving 3 bases unmatched. Germline assignment: CDR1 SGHRS and CDR2 YFSETQ. This CDR3 contains 15 residues. The CDR3 loop reads CASSSLAGGPYEQYF. The CDR3 DNA follows: TGCGCCAGCAGCTCTCTAGCGGGAGGGCCCTACGAGCAGTACTTC. The complete variable domain, with remaining parts taken from reference TRBV5-1 and TRBJ2-7, reads KAGVTQTPRYLIKTRGQQVTLSCSPISGHRSVSWYQQTPGQGLQFLFEYFSETQRNKGNFPGRFSGRQFSNSRSEMNVSTLELGDSALYLCASSSLAGGPYEQYFGPGTRLTVT.

This clone was found once. The chain combines TRBV5-6 with TRBJ1-2; 7 nucleotides agree with TRBD1. CDR3 length equals 14 residues. Germline V CDR1 and CDR2: SGHDT, YYEEEE. Trimming cost V 5 bases and J 4 bases; bases outside gene matches: 8. The CDR3 DNA reads as TGTGCCAGCAGACCGCCGGGACAGATCTATGGCTACACCTTC. Amino acids: CASRPPGQIYGYTF.